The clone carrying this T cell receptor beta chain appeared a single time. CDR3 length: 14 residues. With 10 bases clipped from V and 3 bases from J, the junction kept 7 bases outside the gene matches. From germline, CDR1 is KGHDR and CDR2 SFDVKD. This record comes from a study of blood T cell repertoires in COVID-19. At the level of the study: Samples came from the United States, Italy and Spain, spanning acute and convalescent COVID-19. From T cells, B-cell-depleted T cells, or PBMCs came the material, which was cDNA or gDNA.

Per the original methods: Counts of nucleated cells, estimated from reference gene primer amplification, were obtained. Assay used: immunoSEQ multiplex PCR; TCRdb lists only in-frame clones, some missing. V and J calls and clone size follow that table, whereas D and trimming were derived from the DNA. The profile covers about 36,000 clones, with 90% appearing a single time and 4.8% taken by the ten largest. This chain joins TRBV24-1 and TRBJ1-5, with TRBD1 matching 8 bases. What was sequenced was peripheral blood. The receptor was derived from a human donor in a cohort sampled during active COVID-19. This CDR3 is CATAGTGANQPQHF. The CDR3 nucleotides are TGTGCCACGGCCGGGACAGGAGCCAATCAGCCCCAGCATTTT.